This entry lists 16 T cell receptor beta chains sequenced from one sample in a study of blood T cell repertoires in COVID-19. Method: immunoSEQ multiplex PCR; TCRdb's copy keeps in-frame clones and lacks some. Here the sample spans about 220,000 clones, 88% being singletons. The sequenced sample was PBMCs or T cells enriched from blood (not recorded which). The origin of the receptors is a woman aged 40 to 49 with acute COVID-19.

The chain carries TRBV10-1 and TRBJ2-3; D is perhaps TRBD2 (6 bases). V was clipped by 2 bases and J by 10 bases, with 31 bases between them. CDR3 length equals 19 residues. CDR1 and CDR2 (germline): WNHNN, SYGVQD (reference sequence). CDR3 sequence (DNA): TGCGCCAGCAGTGAGAGCCCCCGGAGGGCCTTGGGGGTGCGGTCTTCGCAGTATTTT. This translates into CASSESPRRALGVRSSQYF.

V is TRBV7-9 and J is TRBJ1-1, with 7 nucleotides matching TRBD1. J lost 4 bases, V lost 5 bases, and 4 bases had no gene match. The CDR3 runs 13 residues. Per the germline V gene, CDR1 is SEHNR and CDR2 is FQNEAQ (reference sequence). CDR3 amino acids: CASSATGVTEAFF. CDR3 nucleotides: TGTGCCAGCAGCGCTACAGGGGTCACTGAAGCTTTCTTT.

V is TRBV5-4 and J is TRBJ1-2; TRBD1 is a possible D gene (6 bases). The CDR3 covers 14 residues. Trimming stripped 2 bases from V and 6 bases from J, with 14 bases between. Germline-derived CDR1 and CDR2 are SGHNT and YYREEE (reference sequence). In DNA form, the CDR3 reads TGTGCCAGCAGCTTACAATTACAGGGAAATGGCTACACCTTC. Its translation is CASSLQLQGNGYTF.

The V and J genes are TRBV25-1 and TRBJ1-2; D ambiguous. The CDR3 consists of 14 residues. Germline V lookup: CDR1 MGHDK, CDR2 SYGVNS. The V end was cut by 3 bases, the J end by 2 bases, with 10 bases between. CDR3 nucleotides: TGTGCCAGCAGTGACTGGGCAGCCAACTATGGCTACACCTTC. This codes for CASSDWAANYGYTF.

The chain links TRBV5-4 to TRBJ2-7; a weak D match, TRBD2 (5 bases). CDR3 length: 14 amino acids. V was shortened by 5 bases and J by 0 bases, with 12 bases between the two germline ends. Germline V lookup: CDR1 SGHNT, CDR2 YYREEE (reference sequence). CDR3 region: CASSHSGSSYEQYF. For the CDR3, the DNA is TGTGCCAGCAGTCACAGTGGGAGCTCCTACGAGCAGTACTTC.

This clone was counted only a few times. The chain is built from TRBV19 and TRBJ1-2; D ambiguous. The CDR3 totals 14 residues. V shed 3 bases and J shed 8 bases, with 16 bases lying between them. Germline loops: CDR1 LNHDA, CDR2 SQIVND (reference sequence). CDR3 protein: CASSIVGGSRGYTF. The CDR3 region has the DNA TGTGCCAGTAGTATTGTTGGCGGATCTAGGGGCTACACCTTC.

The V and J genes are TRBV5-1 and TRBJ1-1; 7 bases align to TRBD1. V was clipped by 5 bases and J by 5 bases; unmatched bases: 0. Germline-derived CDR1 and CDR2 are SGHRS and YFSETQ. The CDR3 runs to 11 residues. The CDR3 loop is CASRTGTEAFF. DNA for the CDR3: TGCGCCAGCAGGACAGGGACTGAAGCTTTCTTT.

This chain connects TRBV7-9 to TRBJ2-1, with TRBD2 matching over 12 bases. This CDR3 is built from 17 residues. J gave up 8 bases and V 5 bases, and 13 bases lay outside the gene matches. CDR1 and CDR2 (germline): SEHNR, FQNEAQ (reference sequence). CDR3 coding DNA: TGTGCCAGCAGCGCCGGACTGACTAGCGGGAGAAAAGATGAGCAGTTCTTC. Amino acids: CASSAGLTSGRKDEQFF.

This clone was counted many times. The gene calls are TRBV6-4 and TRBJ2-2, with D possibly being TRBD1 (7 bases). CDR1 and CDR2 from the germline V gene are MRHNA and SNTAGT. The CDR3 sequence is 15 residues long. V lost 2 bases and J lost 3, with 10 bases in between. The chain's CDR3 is CASSDQGGHTGELFF. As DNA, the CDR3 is TGTGCCAGCAGTGACCAGGGGGGTCACACCGGGGAGCTGTTTTTT.

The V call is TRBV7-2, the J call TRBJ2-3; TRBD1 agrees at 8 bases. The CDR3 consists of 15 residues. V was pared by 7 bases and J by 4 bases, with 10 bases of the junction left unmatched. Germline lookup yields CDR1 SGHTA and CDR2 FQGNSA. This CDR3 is CASNPTGDAADTQYF. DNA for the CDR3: TGTGCCAGCAACCCGACAGGGGACGCCGCAGATACGCAGTATTTT.

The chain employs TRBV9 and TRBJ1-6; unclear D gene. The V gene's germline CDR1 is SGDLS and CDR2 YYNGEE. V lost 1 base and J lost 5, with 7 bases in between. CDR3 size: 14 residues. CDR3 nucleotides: TGTGCCAGCAGCGTAAACGGTAATAATTCACCCCTCCACTTT. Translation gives CASSVNGNNSPLHF. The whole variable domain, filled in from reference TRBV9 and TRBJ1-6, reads DSGVTQTPKHLITATGQRVTLRCSPRSGDLSVYWYQQSLDQGLQFLIQYYNGEERAKGNILERFSAQQFPDLHSELNLSSLELGDSALYFCASSVNGNNSPLHFGNGTRLTVT.

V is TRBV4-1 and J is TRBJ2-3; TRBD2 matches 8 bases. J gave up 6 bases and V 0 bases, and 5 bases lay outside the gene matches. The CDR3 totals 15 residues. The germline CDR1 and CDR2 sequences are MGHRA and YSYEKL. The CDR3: CASSQDDRGGDTQYF. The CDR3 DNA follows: TGCGCCAGCAGCCAAGATGACCGGGGGGGCGATACGCAGTATTTT.

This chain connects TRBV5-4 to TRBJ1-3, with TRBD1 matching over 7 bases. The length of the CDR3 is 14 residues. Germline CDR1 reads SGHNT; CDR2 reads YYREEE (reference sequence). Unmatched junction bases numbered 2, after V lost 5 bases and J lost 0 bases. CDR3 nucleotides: TGTGCCAGCAGTTCAGGGGGCTCTGGAAACACCATATATTTT. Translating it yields CASSSGGSGNTIYF.

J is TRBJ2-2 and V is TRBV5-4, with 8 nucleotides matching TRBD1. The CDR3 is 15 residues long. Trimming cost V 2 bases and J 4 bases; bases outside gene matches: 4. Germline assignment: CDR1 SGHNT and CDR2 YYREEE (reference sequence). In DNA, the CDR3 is TGTGCCAGCAGCTTCCCGACAGGGGCCACCGGGGAGCTGTTTTTT. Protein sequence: CASSFPTGATGELFF. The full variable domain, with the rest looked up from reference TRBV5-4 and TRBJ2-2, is ETGVTQSPTHLIKTRGQQVTLRCSSQSGHNTVSWYQQALGQGPQFIFQYYREEENGRGNFPPRFSGLQFPNYSSELNVNALELDDSALYLCASSFPTGATGELFFGEGSRLTVL.

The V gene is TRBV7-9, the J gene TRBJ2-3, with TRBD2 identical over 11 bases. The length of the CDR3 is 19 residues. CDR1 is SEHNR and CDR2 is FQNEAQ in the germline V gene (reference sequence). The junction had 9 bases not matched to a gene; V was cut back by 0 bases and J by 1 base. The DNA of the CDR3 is TGTGCCAGCAGCTTAGCTCGCCTAGCGGGGGGTGTTGGCACAGATACGCAGTATTTT. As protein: CASSLARLAGGVGTDTQYF. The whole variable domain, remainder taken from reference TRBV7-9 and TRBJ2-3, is DTGVSQNPRHKITKRGQNVTFRCDPISEHNRLYWYRQTLGQGPEFLTYFQNEAQLEKSRLLSDRFSAERPKGSFSTLEIQRTEQGDSAMYLCASSLARLAGGVGTDTQYFGPGTRLTVL.

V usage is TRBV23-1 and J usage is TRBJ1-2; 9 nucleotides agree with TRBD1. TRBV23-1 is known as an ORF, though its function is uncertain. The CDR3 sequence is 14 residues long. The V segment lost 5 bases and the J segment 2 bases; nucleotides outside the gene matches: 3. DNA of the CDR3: TGCGCCAGCAGTGCACAGGGGGCAAACTATGGCTACACCTTC. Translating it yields CASSAQGANYGYTF.